The present T cell receptor (beta chain) was sequenced within a study of blood T cell repertoires in COVID-19. Study-level background: T cells, B-cell-depleted T cells, or PBMCs supplied cDNA or gDNA.

Original handling: By means of reference gene primer amplification, nucleated cell counts were estimated. Repertoires were generated with immunoSEQ multiplex PCR, while TCRdb's copy carries only in-frame clones and drops some. V and J calls and clone size are those listed in that table; D and trimming were worked out from the DNA. Seen here are some 180,000 clones, approximately 79% observed once, and the top ten hold approximately 15%. Germline CDR1 and CDR2: LGHDT and YNNKEL (reference sequence). The CDR3 consists of 18 residues. Trimming left V 2 bases short and J 0 bases short, with 20 bases between.

The sample consisted of peripheral blood. V gene TRBV3-1 (or the pseudogene TRBV3-2) combines with J gene TRBJ2-7, with D possibly TRBD2 on 6 matching bases. The TCR was taken from a man aged 45 to 65 who had recovered from COVID-19. In DNA form, the CDR3 reads TGTGCCAGCAGCCAATCCTACTGGCGGGGTCTAAGCTCCTACGAGCAGTACTTC. Protein sequence: CASSQSYWRGLSSYEQYF.